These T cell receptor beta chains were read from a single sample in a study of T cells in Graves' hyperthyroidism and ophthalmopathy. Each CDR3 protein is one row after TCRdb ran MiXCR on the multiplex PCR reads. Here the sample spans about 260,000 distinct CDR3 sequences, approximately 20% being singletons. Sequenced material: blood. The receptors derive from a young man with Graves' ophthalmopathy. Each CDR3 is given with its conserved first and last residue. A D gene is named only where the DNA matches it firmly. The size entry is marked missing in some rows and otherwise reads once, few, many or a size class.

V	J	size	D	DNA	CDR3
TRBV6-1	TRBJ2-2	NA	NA	TGTGCCAGCAGGACAGTTCTCAACACCGGGGAGCTGTTTTTT	CASRTVLNTGELFF
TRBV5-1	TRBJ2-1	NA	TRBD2	TGTGCCAGCAGCTTAGCGGGACTAGCGGGAGCCAATGAGCAGTTCTTC	CASSLAGLAGANEQFF
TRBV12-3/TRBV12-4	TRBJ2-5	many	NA	TGTGCCAGCAGTCTTAGGGACGCTCAAGAGACCCAGTACTTC	CASSLRDAQETQYF
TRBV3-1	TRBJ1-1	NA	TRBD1	TGTGCCAGCAGCCAAGCAGGGGGGAACACTGAAGCTTTCTTT	CASSQAGGNTEAFF
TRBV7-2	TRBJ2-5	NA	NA	TGTGCCAGCAGCTTAGGTTTCGGTCTAAACCAAGAGACCCAGTACTTC	CASSLGFGLNQETQYF
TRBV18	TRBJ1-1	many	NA	TGTGCCAGCTCAAGTAGATCAGGGGACTACACTGAAGCTTTCTTT	CASSSRSGDYTEAFF
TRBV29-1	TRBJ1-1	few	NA	TGCAGCGCCCCAGGCAGGGGAGGTACTCTGAACACTGAAGCTTTCTTT	CSAPGRGGTLNTEAFF
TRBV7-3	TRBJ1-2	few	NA	TGTGCCAGCAGCTTAACCGCCCGGGGGGGGAATATGTATGGCTACACCTTC	CASSLTARGGNMYGYTF
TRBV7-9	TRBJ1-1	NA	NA	TGTGCCAGCAGCCGCGGGACGAATGAAGCTTTCTTT	CASSRGTNEAFF
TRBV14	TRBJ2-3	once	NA	TGTGCCAGCGGCCAAGCTGCCCTTATCGTCGGTCCAGATACGCAGTATTTT	CASGQAALIVGPDTQYF
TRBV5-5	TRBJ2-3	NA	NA	TGTGCCAGCGGGGTGGGTGGCACAGATACGCAGTATTTT	CASGVGGTDTQYF
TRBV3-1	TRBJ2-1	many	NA	TGTGCCAGCAGCCTTCGTATCCATGAGCAGTTCTTC	CASSLRIHEQFF
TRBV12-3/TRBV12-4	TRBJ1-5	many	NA	TGTGCCAGCAGTTTTAGGACCTTGATGGGCAATCAGCCCCAGCATTTT	CASSFRTLMGNQPQHF
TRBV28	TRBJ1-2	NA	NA	TGTGCCAGCAGCCACAGGTCGGGGGGAGTTGGCTACACCTTC	CASSHRSGGVGYTF
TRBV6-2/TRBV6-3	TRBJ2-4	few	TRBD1	TGTGCCAGCAGTGGACAGGGGAGGGGGATAGCCAAAAACATTCAGTACTTC	CASSGQGRGIAKNIQYF
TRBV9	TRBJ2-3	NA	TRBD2	TGTGCCAGCAGCGTAGGTCCGGGGGGTGGCACAGATACGCAGTATTTT	CASSVGPGGGTDTQYF
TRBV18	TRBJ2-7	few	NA	TGTGCCAGCTCACCAGGCGTTGGGGACTCCTACGAGCAGTACTTC	CASSPGVGDSYEQYF
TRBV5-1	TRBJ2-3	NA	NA	TGCGCCAGCAGCTTGTCTCGGGGGCCCACAGATACGCAGTATTTT	CASSLSRGPTDTQYF
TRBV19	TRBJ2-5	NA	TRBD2	TGTGCCAGTACCCCATCCGAGACTAGCGGGGCATATCCTCAAGAGACCCAGTACTTC	CASTPSETSGAYPQETQYF
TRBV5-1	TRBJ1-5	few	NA	TGCGCCAGCAGCTTGGCTCCAACACCCAATCAGCCCCAGCATTTT	CASSLAPTPNQPQHF
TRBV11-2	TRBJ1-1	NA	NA	TGTGCCAGCAGCTTACGGTCTGGGCTTGCGGCTTTCTTT	CASSLRSGLAAFF
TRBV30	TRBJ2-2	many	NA	TGTGCCTGGAGCGGGTTGAGGGATTCGACCGGGGAGCTGTTTTTT	CAWSGLRDSTGELFF
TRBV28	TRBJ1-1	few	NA	TGTGCCAGCACTCCGGAGGTTGGGGCTTTCTTT	CASTPEVGAFF